These T cell receptor beta chains were read from a single sample in a study of chemoradiotherapy in HPV16-positive cancers. Libraries were prepared by immunoSEQ multiplex PCR; TCRdb keeps only in-frame clonotypes and omits some of them. The sample comprises about 15,000 clones, 65% to 80% of which are singletons, and more than 8.5% rests with the top ten. Sampling was conducted from a patient who underwent chemoradiotherapy. The receptors shown here come from a human donor with HPV-associated anogenital cancer. Both conserved end residues are part of each CDR3. Fields, in order: CDR3 protein, CDR3 DNA, V gene, J gene, D gene, clone size. A D gene is named only where the DNA matches it firmly. The size entry is marked missing in some rows and otherwise reads once, few, many or a size class.

cdr3_aa: CASSQLGMANYGYTF
cdr3_nt: TGTGCCAGCAGCCAACTGGGAATGGCTAACTATGGCTACACCTTC
v_call: TRBV14
j_call: TRBJ1-2
d_call: -
clone_size: few

cdr3_aa: CASSLDHNEKLFF
cdr3_nt: TGCGCCAGCAGCTTGGATCATAATGAAAAACTGTTTTTT
v_call: TRBV5-1
j_call: TRBJ1-4
d_call: -
clone_size: -

cdr3_aa: CASSYGLHHSPYNEQFF
cdr3_nt: TGTGCCAGCAGCTATGGACTACATCATTCGCCCTACAATGAGCAGTTCTTC
v_call: TRBV7-6
j_call: TRBJ2-1
d_call: -
clone_size: few

cdr3_aa: CASSNRDRGKTGELFF
cdr3_nt: TGTGCCAGCAGTAACCGGGACAGGGGAAAGACCGGGGAGCTGTTTTTT
v_call: TRBV2
j_call: TRBJ2-2
d_call: TRBD1
clone_size: once

cdr3_aa: CASSLEGQSNQPQHF
cdr3_nt: TGTGCCAGCAGTTTAGAAGGACAGAGCAATCAGCCCCAGCATTTT
v_call: TRBV27
j_call: TRBJ1-5
d_call: -
clone_size: -

cdr3_aa: CASSLDGTAYYGYTF
cdr3_nt: TGCGCCAGCAGCTTAGATGGGACGGCCTACTATGGCTACACCTTC
v_call: TRBV5-1
j_call: TRBJ1-2
d_call: -
clone_size: -

cdr3_aa: CATSRAGRNQPQHF
cdr3_nt: TGTGCCACCAGCAGGGCAGGTAGGAATCAGCCCCAGCATTTT
v_call: TRBV15
j_call: TRBJ1-5
d_call: -
clone_size: -

cdr3_aa: CASSPTEDGSNEQFF
cdr3_nt: TGTGCCAGCAGCCCTACAGAGGACGGATCGAATGAGCAGTTCTTC
v_call: TRBV7-6
j_call: TRBJ2-1
d_call: -
clone_size: once

cdr3_aa: CASNEFGSGRAGETQYF
cdr3_nt: TGTGCCAGCAATGAATTTGGGAGCGGGAGGGCCGGAGAGACCCAGTACTTC
v_call: TRBV6-1
j_call: TRBJ2-5
d_call: TRBD2
clone_size: -

cdr3_aa: CASSQTYNEQFF
cdr3_nt: TGCGCCAGCAGCCAGACCTACAATGAGCAGTTCTTC
v_call: TRBV4-1
j_call: TRBJ2-1
d_call: -
clone_size: few

cdr3_aa: CASRELSRELFF
cdr3_nt: TGTGCCAGCAGGGAATTATCCAGGGAGCTGTTTTTT
v_call: TRBV11-1
j_call: TRBJ2-2
d_call: -
clone_size: few

cdr3_aa: CSVRREGNIQYF
cdr3_nt: TGCAGCGTGAGGCGGGAGGGAAACATTCAGTACTTC
v_call: TRBV29-1
j_call: TRBJ2-4
d_call: TRBD2
clone_size: -

cdr3_aa: CASSLQVPRSGNTIYF
cdr3_nt: TGTGCCAGCAGCCTACAGGTTCCCCGCTCTGGAAACACCATATATTTT
v_call: TRBV5-5
j_call: TRBJ1-3
d_call: -
clone_size: -

cdr3_aa: CASSPRGVMNTEAFF
cdr3_nt: TGTGCCAGCTCACCAAGGGGAGTCATGAACACTGAAGCTTTCTTT
v_call: TRBV18
j_call: TRBJ1-1
d_call: -
clone_size: -

cdr3_aa: CASRHHSGQGNTEAFF
cdr3_nt: TGTGCCAGCCGCCACCACTCAGGACAGGGGAACACTGAAGCTTTCTTT
v_call: TRBV19
j_call: TRBJ1-1
d_call: TRBD1
clone_size: -

cdr3_aa: CAISESQQNNGYTF
cdr3_nt: TGTGCCATCAGTGAGTCGCAACAGAATAATGGCTACACCTTC
v_call: TRBV10-3
j_call: TRBJ1-2
d_call: -
clone_size: -

cdr3_aa: CASSLTSGPYNEQFF
cdr3_nt: TGTGCCAGCAGCTTAACTAGCGGTCCTTACAATGAGCAGTTCTTC
v_call: TRBV7-9
j_call: TRBJ2-1
d_call: TRBD2
clone_size: few

cdr3_aa: CASSQDLWGKRQPQHF
cdr3_nt: TGCGCCAGCAGCCAAGATCTGTGGGGGAAGAGACAGCCCCAGCATTTT
v_call: TRBV4-1
j_call: TRBJ1-5
d_call: -
clone_size: -

cdr3_aa: CASSFTGAGEQYF
cdr3_nt: TGCGCCAGCAGCTTTACAGGGGCCGGGGAGCAGTACTTC
v_call: TRBV5-1
j_call: TRBJ2-7
d_call: TRBD1
clone_size: -

cdr3_aa: CASSSLSGNTIYF
cdr3_nt: TGTGCCAGCAGCTCCCTCTCTGGAAACACCATATATTTT
v_call: TRBV7-9
j_call: TRBJ1-3
d_call: -
clone_size: -

cdr3_aa: CASSLHDEQFF
cdr3_nt: TGTGCCAGCAGCTTACACGATGAGCAGTTCTTC
v_call: TRBV5-8
j_call: TRBJ2-1
d_call: -
clone_size: -

cdr3_aa: CASSQDAGTSAFF
cdr3_nt: TGCGCCAGCAGCCAAGATGCGGGGACTAGCGCATTCTTC
v_call: TRBV4-1
j_call: TRBJ2-1
d_call: TRBD2
clone_size: -

cdr3_aa: CATLWGGPQPQHF
cdr3_nt: TGTGCCACCCTCTGGGGGGGCCCTCAGCCCCAGCATTTT
v_call: TRBV6-1
j_call: TRBJ1-5
d_call: -
clone_size: few

cdr3_aa: CASSLRGWGANVLTF
cdr3_nt: TGTGCCAGCAGCTTAAGGGGGTGGGGGGCCAACGTCCTGACTTTC
v_call: TRBV5-4
j_call: TRBJ2-6
d_call: -
clone_size: once

cdr3_aa: CASSFDTPRFYEQYF
cdr3_nt: TGTGCCAGCAGTTTCGACACTCCCCGCTTCTACGAGCAGTACTTC
v_call: TRBV6-5
j_call: TRBJ2-7
d_call: -
clone_size: -

cdr3_aa: CASSVFQRPRDTQYF
cdr3_nt: TGTGCCAGCAGCGTGTTCCAGCGCCCCAGGGATACGCAGTATTTT
v_call: TRBV9
j_call: TRBJ2-3
d_call: -
clone_size: few

cdr3_aa: CASSLRSREKDEQYF
cdr3_nt: TGTGCCAGCAGCCTAAGGTCGCGGGAGAAGGACGAGCAGTACTTC
v_call: TRBV14
j_call: TRBJ2-7
d_call: TRBD2
clone_size: -

cdr3_aa: CASISRGEGHNEQFF
cdr3_nt: TGTGCCAGCATCTCTCGGGGGGAGGGCCACAATGAGCAGTTCTTC
v_call: TRBV6-6
j_call: TRBJ2-1
d_call: TRBD2
clone_size: -

cdr3_aa: CASSYEGLATDTQYF
cdr3_nt: TGTGCCAGCAGTTACGAAGGACTAGCCACAGATACGCAGTATTTT
v_call: TRBV6-6
j_call: TRBJ2-3
d_call: TRBD2
clone_size: -

cdr3_aa: CASSLAGAGETQYF
cdr3_nt: TGTGCCAGCAGCTTGGCGGGGGCCGGAGAGACCCAGTACTTC
v_call: TRBV5-4
j_call: TRBJ2-5
d_call: -
clone_size: -

cdr3_aa: CATSRDRDYGYTF
cdr3_nt: TGTGCCACCAGCAGAGATCGGGACTATGGCTACACCTTC
v_call: TRBV15
j_call: TRBJ1-2
d_call: -
clone_size: -

cdr3_aa: CASSRPPGQRLNTEAFF
cdr3_nt: TGTGCCAGCAGTAGACCTCCCGGACAGAGATTGAACACTGAAGCTTTCTTT
v_call: TRBV6-9
j_call: TRBJ1-1
d_call: -
clone_size: -

cdr3_aa: CAWAMTEAFF
cdr3_nt: TGTGCCTGGGCGATGACTGAAGCTTTCTTT
v_call: TRBV30
j_call: TRBJ1-1
d_call: -
clone_size: -

cdr3_aa: CASSLEGHSNQPQHF
cdr3_nt: TGCGCCAGCAGCTTGGAGGGGCATAGCAATCAGCCCCAGCATTTT
v_call: TRBV5-1
j_call: TRBJ1-5
d_call: -
clone_size: -

cdr3_aa: CASSLEGTGYGSPGYEQYF
cdr3_nt: TGTGCCAGCAGCTTGGAAGGGACAGGGTACGGCAGCCCAGGCTACGAGCAGTACTTC
v_call: TRBV5-4
j_call: TRBJ2-7
d_call: TRBD1
clone_size: few

cdr3_aa: CSGGSGNEQYF
cdr3_nt: TGCAGCGGGGGGTCTGGGAACGAGCAGTACTTC
v_call: TRBV29-1
j_call: TRBJ2-7
d_call: -
clone_size: -

cdr3_aa: CASRHGTIANYGYTF
cdr3_nt: TGTGCCAGCAGACACGGGACGATAGCTAACTATGGCTACACCTTC
v_call: TRBV28
j_call: TRBJ1-2
d_call: -
clone_size: once

cdr3_aa: CASSQPQGARTEAFF
cdr3_nt: TGCGCCAGCAGCCAGCCACAGGGGGCGCGCACTGAAGCTTTCTTT
v_call: TRBV4-1
j_call: TRBJ1-1
d_call: TRBD1
clone_size: few

cdr3_aa: CASSLLERGYQETQYF
cdr3_nt: TGTGCCAGCAGCTTGCTCGAGCGGGGGTACCAAGAGACCCAGTACTTC
v_call: TRBV5-4
j_call: TRBJ2-5
d_call: TRBD2
clone_size: -

cdr3_aa: CASSLGSGNYGYTF
cdr3_nt: TGCGCCAGCAGCTTGGGGTCGGGGAACTATGGCTACACCTTC
v_call: TRBV5-1
j_call: TRBJ1-2
d_call: -
clone_size: once

cdr3_aa: CASATGGADYGYTF
cdr3_nt: TGTGCCAGCGCGACAGGGGGCGCGGACTATGGCTACACCTTC
v_call: TRBV6-1
j_call: TRBJ1-2
d_call: TRBD1
clone_size: -

cdr3_aa: CASNSGAGHEQYF
cdr3_nt: TGTGCCAGTAATTCGGGAGCGGGCCACGAGCAGTACTTC
v_call: TRBV19
j_call: TRBJ2-7
d_call: -
clone_size: -

cdr3_aa: CASSLTRATGELFF
cdr3_nt: TGTGCCAGCAGCCTCACTAGGGCCACTGGGGAGCTGTTTTTT
v_call: TRBV2
j_call: TRBJ2-2
d_call: -
clone_size: -

cdr3_aa: CASSLIGGTDTQYF
cdr3_nt: TGTGCCAGCAGCTTAATCGGCGGCACAGATACGCAGTATTTT
v_call: TRBV7-3
j_call: TRBJ2-3
d_call: -
clone_size: -

cdr3_aa: CASSFKGDTEAFF
cdr3_nt: TGTGCCAGCAGCTTTAAGGGGGACACTGAAGCTTTCTTT
v_call: TRBV7-3
j_call: TRBJ1-1
d_call: -
clone_size: -

cdr3_aa: CASRPQVGATEAFF
cdr3_nt: TGTGCCAGCAGACCCCAGGTCGGGGCCACTGAAGCTTTCTTT
v_call: TRBV7-3
j_call: TRBJ1-1
d_call: -
clone_size: -

cdr3_aa: CASSDSNTEAFF
cdr3_nt: TGTGCCAGCTCGGACAGTAACACTGAAGCTTTCTTT
v_call: TRBV18
j_call: TRBJ1-1
d_call: -
clone_size: few

cdr3_aa: CASSIAGVSYEQYF
cdr3_nt: TGTGCCAGCAGTATAGCGGGAGTCTCCTACGAGCAGTACTTC
v_call: TRBV27
j_call: TRBJ2-7
d_call: TRBD2
clone_size: -

cdr3_aa: CASSVDRNQPQHF
cdr3_nt: TGTGCCAGCAGCGTAGACAGGAATCAGCCCCAGCATTTT
v_call: TRBV9
j_call: TRBJ1-5
d_call: -
clone_size: -

cdr3_aa: CASSTRVDTGELFF
cdr3_nt: TGTGCCAGCAGCACGCGGGTGGACACCGGGGAGCTGTTTTTT
v_call: TRBV9
j_call: TRBJ2-2
d_call: -
clone_size: -

cdr3_aa: CASSPPDRGLNIQYF
cdr3_nt: TGTGCCAGCTCACCTCCGGACAGGGGATTGAACATTCAGTACTTC
v_call: TRBV18
j_call: TRBJ2-4
d_call: TRBD1
clone_size: -

cdr3_aa: CASSFASDNEQFF
cdr3_nt: TGTGCCAGCAGCTTCGCCTCTGACAATGAGCAGTTCTTC
v_call: TRBV7-9
j_call: TRBJ2-1
d_call: -
clone_size: -

cdr3_aa: CASIPLTRASGNTIYF
cdr3_nt: TGTGCCAGTATCCCCCTCACCCGGGCCAGTGGAAACACCATATATTTT
v_call: TRBV19
j_call: TRBJ1-3
d_call: -
clone_size: few

cdr3_aa: CASRGRVRADTQYF
cdr3_nt: TGTGCCAGCAGGGGCAGGGTAAGGGCAGATACGCAGTATTTT
v_call: TRBV5-8
j_call: TRBJ2-3
d_call: -
clone_size: -

cdr3_aa: CASSRRANEAFF
cdr3_nt: TGTGCCAGCAGTCGGCGGGCTAATGAAGCTTTCTTT
v_call: TRBV11-3
j_call: TRBJ1-1
d_call: -
clone_size: few

cdr3_aa: CASSQGSEQFF
cdr3_nt: TGTGCCAGCAGCCAGGGGAGTGAGCAGTTCTTC
v_call: TRBV7-9
j_call: TRBJ2-1
d_call: -
clone_size: -

cdr3_aa: CASSPRDGPYGYTF
cdr3_nt: TGTGCCAGCAGTCCGAGGGACGGACCCTATGGCTACACCTTC
v_call: TRBV27
j_call: TRBJ1-2
d_call: -
clone_size: -

cdr3_aa: CASFAGSGGPGELFF
cdr3_nt: TGTGCCAGCTTCGCGGGGTCAGGGGGTCCCGGGGAGCTGTTTTTT
v_call: TRBV6-1
j_call: TRBJ2-2
d_call: -
clone_size: -

cdr3_aa: CASSPGQGFQQYF
cdr3_nt: TGTGCCAGCAGCCCTGGACAGGGGTTTCAGCAGTACTTC
v_call: TRBV7-3
j_call: TRBJ2-7
d_call: TRBD1
clone_size: few

cdr3_aa: CASSRDRETQYF
cdr3_nt: TGTGCCAGCAGTCGGGACAGAGAGACCCAGTACTTC
v_call: TRBV6-6
j_call: TRBJ2-5
d_call: TRBD1
clone_size: -